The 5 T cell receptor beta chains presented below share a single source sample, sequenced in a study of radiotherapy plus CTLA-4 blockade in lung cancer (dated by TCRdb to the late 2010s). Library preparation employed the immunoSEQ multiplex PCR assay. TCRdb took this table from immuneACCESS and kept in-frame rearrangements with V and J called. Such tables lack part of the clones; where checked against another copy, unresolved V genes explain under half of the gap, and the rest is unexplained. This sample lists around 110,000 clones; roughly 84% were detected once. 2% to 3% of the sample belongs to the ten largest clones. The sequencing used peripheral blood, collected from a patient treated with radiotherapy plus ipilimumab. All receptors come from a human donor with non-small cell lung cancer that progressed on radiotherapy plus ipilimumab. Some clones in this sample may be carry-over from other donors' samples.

The CDR3 DNA reads as TGTGCCAGCAGCTTTGGTTCAGGAGTGAACACTGAAGCTTTCTTT. Its translation is CASSFGSGVNTEAFF. The genes are TRBV7-2 and TRBJ1-1; the D is unclear. The CDR3 length is 15 residues. V shed 3 bases and J shed 0 bases, with 11 bases lying between them. Germline CDR1 reads SGHTA; CDR2 reads FQGNSA.

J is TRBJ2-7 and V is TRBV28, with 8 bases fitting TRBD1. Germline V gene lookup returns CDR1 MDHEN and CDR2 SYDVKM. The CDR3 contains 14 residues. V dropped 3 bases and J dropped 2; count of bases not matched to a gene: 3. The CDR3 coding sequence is TGTGCCAGCAGTTTTCAGGGGGCCACCTACGAGCAGTACTTC. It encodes CASSFQGATYEQYF.

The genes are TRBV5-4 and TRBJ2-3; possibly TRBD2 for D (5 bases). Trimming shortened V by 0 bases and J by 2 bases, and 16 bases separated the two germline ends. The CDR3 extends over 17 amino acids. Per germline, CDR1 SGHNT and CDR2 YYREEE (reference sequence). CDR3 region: CASSLAGSAGPTDTQYF. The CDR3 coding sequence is TGTGCCAGCAGCTTGGCGGGGTCTGCGGGTCCCACAGATACGCAGTATTTT.

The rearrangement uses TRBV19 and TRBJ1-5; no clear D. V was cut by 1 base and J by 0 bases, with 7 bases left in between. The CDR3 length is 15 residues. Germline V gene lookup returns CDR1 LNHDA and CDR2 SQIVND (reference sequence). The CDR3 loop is CASSIGGYSNQPQHF. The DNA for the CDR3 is TGTGCCAGTAGTATAGGAGGATATAGCAATCAGCCCCAGCATTTT.

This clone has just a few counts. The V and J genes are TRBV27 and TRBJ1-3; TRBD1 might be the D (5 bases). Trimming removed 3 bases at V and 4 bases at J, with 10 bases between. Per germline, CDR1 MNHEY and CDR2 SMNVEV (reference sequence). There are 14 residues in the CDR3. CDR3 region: CASSFAEGGNTIYF. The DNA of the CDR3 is TGTGCCAGCAGTTTCGCAGAGGGGGGAAACACCATATATTTT.